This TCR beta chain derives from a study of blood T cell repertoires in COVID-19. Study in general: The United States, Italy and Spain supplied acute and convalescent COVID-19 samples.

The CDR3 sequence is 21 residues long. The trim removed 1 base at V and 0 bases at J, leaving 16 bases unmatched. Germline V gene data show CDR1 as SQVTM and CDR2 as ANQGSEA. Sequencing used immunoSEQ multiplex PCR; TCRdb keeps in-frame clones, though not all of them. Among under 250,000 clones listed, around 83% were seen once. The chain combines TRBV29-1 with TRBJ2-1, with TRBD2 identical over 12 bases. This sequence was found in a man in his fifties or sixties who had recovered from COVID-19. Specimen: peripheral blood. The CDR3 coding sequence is TGCAGCGTTGAAGTACGGGGCAGGACTAGCGGGATTAGGCCCTCCTACAATGAGCAGTTCTTC. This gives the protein CSVEVRGRTSGIRPSYNEQFF.